The 32 T cell receptor beta chains below were found in one sample sequenced in a study of regulatory dendritic cells for organ transplantation. Antigens of these TCRs are unknown. Sorted T cells were CFSE-labeled and cultured approximately five days with allogeneic regulatory or mature dendritic cells at 1:10. Produced via immunoSEQ multiplex PCR; TCRdb's table is partial and in-frame only. In the table there are around 12,000 clones, roughly 86% of which are singletons. Material: naive CD8+ T cells from blood cultured with regulatory dendritic cells. Indicated subset: CD45RA+ naive T cells. Source of these receptors: a human donor in good health.

The J gene is TRBJ1-1, the V gene TRBV27; TRBD1 agrees at 9 bases. Germline CDR1 is MNHEY and CDR2 is SMNVEV (reference sequence). The CDR3 loop spans 11 amino acids. Losses at the gene ends were 8 bases for V and 7 bases for J; bases not matched to a gene: 2. CDR3 nucleotides: TGTGCCAGCGGGACAGGGATTGAAGCTTTCTTT. It is translated as CASGTGIEAFF.

This chain links TRBV6-6 with TRBJ2-5; possibly TRBD2 for D (6 bases). Trimming left V 6 bases short and J 5 bases short, with 19 bases between. Germline CDR1 reads MNHNY; CDR2 reads SVGAGI (reference sequence). The CDR3 is 15 residues long. In nucleotides, the CDR3 is TGTGCCAGCAGCCCGACTAGGGCGTGGGTCGAGACCCAGTACTTC. This encodes CASSPTRAWVETQYF.

In this sample, this clone turned up once. The chain uses TRBV9 and TRBJ2-3, with TRBD1 as a possible D gene (5 bases). The germline gives CDR1 SGDLS, CDR2 YYNGEE. V was pared by 3 bases and J by 3 bases, with 17 bases between. CDR3 length equals 16 residues. CDR3 bases: TGTGCCAGCAGCGCCTCCCGACAAGGGGTAACAGATACGCAGTATTTT. Translating it yields CASSASRQGVTDTQYF.

Worth noting for this clone: At one of its ends the junction is not consistent with the germline gene, which may arise from a read error. The chain carries TRBV7-7 and TRBJ2-3, with 11 bases lining up with TRBD2. In germline, CDR1 is SSHAT, CDR2 FNYEAQ (reference sequence). This CDR3 has 15 amino acids. The chain's CDR3 is CASSLAGGMTDTQYF. The CDR3 DNA is TGTGCTAGCAGCTTAGCGGGGGGGATGACAGATACGCAGTATTTT.

This clone was counted only a few times. V gene TRBV2 combines with J gene TRBJ1-4; D ambiguous. The CDR3 runs to 10 residues. Germline V gives CDR1 SNHLY, CDR2 FYNNEI. Trimming left V 4 bases short and J 13 bases short, with 7 bases between. The CDR3 bases are TGTGCCAGCAGTGGAAGGAGACTGTTTTTT. It encodes CASSGRRLFF.

The V gene is TRBV19, the J gene TRBJ2-6; 9 positions match TRBD1. The junction had 7 bases not matched to a gene; V was cut back by 2 bases and J by 2 bases. The CDR3 totals 18 residues. Looked up from germline, CDR1 is LNHDA and CDR2 is SQIVND (reference sequence). CDR3: CASSIRDRAVPGANVLTF. In nucleotides, the CDR3 is TGTGCCAGTAGTATACGGGACAGGGCAGTTCCTGGGGCCAACGTCCTGACTTTC. The variable domain in full, with the rest retrieved from reference TRBV19 and TRBJ2-6, is DGGITQSPKYLFRKEGQNVTLSCEQNLNHDAMYWYRQDPGQGLRLIYYSQIVNDFQKGDIAEGYSVSREKKESFPLTVTSAQKNPTAFYLCASSIRDRAVPGANVLTFGAGSRLTVL.

This clone was counted once. The chain links TRBV7-8 to TRBJ2-1; 8 nucleotides align to TRBD2. CDR3 length equals 13 residues. CDR1 SGHVS and CDR2 FQNEAQ come from the germline V gene. Unmatched junction bases numbered 10, after V lost 10 bases and J lost 8 bases. CDR3 DNA: TGTGCCACAGCGGGGGAGGTCCAGGATGAGCAGTTCTTC. The encoded protein is CATAGEVQDEQFF.

The sample holds one count of this clone. V gene TRBV2 combines with J gene TRBJ1-4; no definite D call. CDR1 SNHLY and CDR2 FYNNEI come from the germline V gene. CDR3 length equals 14 residues. Trimming left V 2 bases short and J 4 bases short, with 8 bases between. Here the CDR3 reads CASSEPGRNEKLFF. The CDR3 DNA is TGTGCCAGCAGTGAACCAGGCCGTAATGAAAAACTGTTTTTT.

This clone has a handful of counts. V gene TRBV6-1 combines with J gene TRBJ1-1, with 8 bases lining up with TRBD1. The trim removed 3 bases at V and 8 bases at J, leaving 2 bases unmatched. Germline CDR1 MNHNS, CDR2 SASEGT. The CDR3 has 12 amino acids. The CDR3 protein is CASSEWTGEAFF. The DNA for the CDR3 is TGTGCCAGCAGTGAGTGGACAGGGGAAGCTTTCTTT.

This chain uses TRBV27 with TRBJ2-1, with 7 bases aligning to TRBD2. Trimming cost V 6 bases and J 2 bases; bases outside gene matches: 10. Germline V gives CDR1 MNHEY, CDR2 SMNVEV (reference sequence). The CDR3 has 16 residues. DNA for the CDR3: TGTGCCAGCAGCCGTTATAGGGCGGGAGCCTACAATGAGCAGTTCTTC. As protein: CASSRYRAGAYNEQFF.

J is TRBJ1-5 and V is TRBV19, with D hard to call. Germline CDR1 reads LNHDA; CDR2 reads SQIVND (reference sequence). V gave up 1 base and J gave up 6 bases, with 7 bases separating them. This CDR3 has 13 residues. CDR3 in amino acids: CASSIVRFQPQHF. Here the CDR3 DNA reads TGTGCCAGTAGTATAGTTCGGTTTCAGCCCCAGCATTTT.

This clone was seen once. The genes are TRBV27 and TRBJ1-6, with a possible D match to TRBD1 (5 bases). Trimming pared 2 bases from V and 5 bases from J, leaving 10 bases between. CDR3 length: 15 amino acids. Germline CDR1 reads MNHEY; CDR2 reads SMNVEV (reference sequence). The CDR3 reads CASSLGALNNSPLHF. CDR3 nucleotide sequence: TGTGCCAGCAGTTTAGGGGCGCTAAATAATTCACCCCTCCACTTT.

This rearrangement joins TRBV19 to TRBJ2-1; 10 nucleotides line up with TRBD2. Germline CDR1 is LNHDA and CDR2 is SQIVND (reference sequence). With 3 bases clipped from V and 6 bases from J, the junction kept 5 bases outside the gene matches. This CDR3 is 15 amino acids long. CDR3 loop: CASSIQRGGPNEQFF. The CDR3 DNA sequence: TGTGCCAGTAGTATTCAGCGGGGGGGCCCCAATGAGCAGTTCTTC.

This clone was observed a handful of times. The rearrangement links TRBV5-6 to TRBJ1-2, with D unclear. CDR3 size: 12 residues. CDR1 SGHDT and CDR2 YYEEEE come from the germline V gene. The germline V and J ends were trimmed by 0 bases and 6 bases, with 6 bases remaining between them. The CDR3 nucleotides read TGTGCCAGCAGCTTGGTTGGTGATGGCTACACCTTC. This gives the protein CASSLVGDGYTF. The entire variable domain, with the rest obtained from reference TRBV5-6 and TRBJ1-2, is as follows: DAGVTQSPTHLIKTRGQQVTLRCSPKSGHDTVSWYQQALGQGPQFIFQYYEEEERQRGNFPDRFSGHQFPNYSSELNVNALLLGDSALYLCASSLVGDGYTFGSGTRLTVV.

The chain uses TRBV2 and TRBJ2-7; D is ambiguous. Per germline, CDR1 SNHLY and CDR2 FYNNEI. V was pared by 5 bases and J by 3 bases, with 8 bases between. The CDR3 is 12 residues long. CDR3 nucleotides: TGTGCCAGCAGTAACAGATACTACGAGCAGTACTTC. It is translated as CASSNRYYEQYF.

The chain couples TRBV28 to TRBJ1-5; D is unresolved. Trimming left V 11 bases short and J 3 bases short, with 17 bases between. Germline CDR1 and CDR2: MDHEN and SYDVKM. The CDR3 covers 14 residues. As DNA, the CDR3 is TGTGCCGTCCGACTAGCAGTGAACAATCAGCCCCAGCATTTT. As protein: CAVRLAVNNQPQHF.

The chain recombines TRBV11-2 with TRBJ2-1, with D perhaps matching TRBD1 (5 bases). The CDR3 is 12 residues long. Trimming left V 5 bases short and J 6 bases short, with 8 bases between. CDR1 is SGHAT, CDR2 FQNNGV, per germline. The DNA of the CDR3 is TGTGCCAGCAGCCACGACAGCAATGAGCAGTTCTTC. Protein: CASSHDSNEQFF.

The rearrangement joins TRBV10-3 to TRBJ2-5; D is possibly TRBD1 (5 bases). Per germline, CDR1 ENHRY and CDR2 SYGVKD. This CDR3 has 14 residues. Trimming removed 6 bases at V and 4 bases at J, with 15 bases between. The CDR3: CAISGHGSIETQYF. The CDR3 region has the DNA TGTGCCATCAGCGGACATGGTTCAATAGAGACCCAGTACTTC.

The chain has TRBV29-1 and TRBJ2-1; D is possibly TRBD1 or TRBD2 (5 bases each). CDR1 and CDR2 from the germline V gene are SQVTM and ANQGSEA. V lost 6 bases, J lost 8 bases, and 20 bases lay in between. The CDR3 totals 14 residues. CDR3 nucleotide sequence: TGCAGCGTGGTCGGGACGGAGACCGTCCATGAGCAGTTCTTC. Protein product: CSVVGTETVHEQFF.

The chain combines TRBV4-2 with TRBJ2-7; D gene ambiguous. The germline V gene encodes CDR1 LGHNA and CDR2 YNFKEQ. The CDR3 length is 19 residues. V was pared by 1 base and J by 2 bases, with 24 bases between. The CDR3 spells CASSQAALGLNLGPYEQYF. The DNA for the CDR3 is TGTGCCAGCAGCCAAGCAGCCCTAGGATTGAACTTGGGTCCCTACGAGCAGTACTTC.

This clone was counted between two and nine times. The chain has TRBV9 and TRBJ1-1; TRBD1 aligns across 9 bases. The J segment lost 0 bases and the V segment lost 3 bases, leaving 6 bases of the junction unmatched. Per germline, CDR1 SGDLS and CDR2 YYNGEE. This CDR3 is 16 amino acids long. CDR3 loop: CASSAQQGAMNTEAFF. In DNA form, the CDR3 reads TGTGCCAGCAGCGCCCAACAGGGGGCAATGAACACTGAAGCTTTCTTT.

The chain is built from TRBV5-4 and TRBJ1-2; 7 nucleotides match TRBD1. The CDR3 is 14 residues long. Germline CDR1 reads SGHNT; CDR2 reads YYREEE (reference sequence). The J segment lost 2 bases and the V segment lost 4 bases, leaving 5 bases of the junction unmatched. The CDR3 loop reads CASSRDSSNYGYTF. The DNA of the CDR3 is TGTGCCAGCAGCCGGGACAGCTCAAACTATGGCTACACCTTC. The complete variable domain, with remaining parts taken from reference TRBV5-4 and TRBJ1-2, reads ETGVTQSPTHLIKTRGQQVTLRCSSQSGHNTVSWYQQALGQGPQFIFQYYREEENGRGNFPPRFSGLQFPNYSSELNVNALELDDSALYLCASSRDSSNYGYTFGSGTRLTVV.

The chain employs TRBV10-3 and TRBJ2-2; D perhaps matches TRBD1 (5 bases). There are 15 residues in the CDR3. V shed 2 bases and J shed 6 bases, with 13 bases lying between them. Germline CDR1 is ENHRY and CDR2 is SYGVKD. CDR3 nucleotide sequence: TGTGCCATCAGTGAGGCAGGGAAGTACCCCGGGGAGCTGTTTTTT. It encodes CAISEAGKYPGELFF.

This clone was detected once. The chain combines TRBV6-1 with TRBJ2-7; D ambiguous. V dropped 6 bases and J dropped 3 bases, with 12 bases sitting between them. This CDR3 is 13 amino acids long. CDR1 and CDR2 from the germline V gene are MNHNS and SASEGT. The CDR3 sequence is CASSDSTVYEQYF. DNA for the CDR3: TGTGCCAGCAGCGACTCAACAGTCTACGAGCAGTACTTC.

The sample holds one count of this clone. This chain links TRBV7-9 with TRBJ2-1, with D unclear. In germline, CDR1 is SEHNR, CDR2 FQNEAQ (reference sequence). The CDR3 is 13 amino acids. Trimming removed 1 base from V and 4 bases from J, with 5 bases in between. The CDR3 spells CASSLVGYNEQFF. The CDR3 bases are TGTGCCAGCAGCTTAGTGGGGTACAATGAGCAGTTCTTC.

This chain joins TRBV9 and TRBJ1-2, with 7 bases matching TRBD1. J was trimmed by 3 bases and V by 3 bases; bases with no gene match: 5. The CDR3 length is 14 residues. The germline V gene has CDR1 SGDLS and CDR2 YYNGEE. The CDR3 protein is CASSDGQDYYGYTF. For the CDR3, the DNA is TGTGCCAGCAGCGATGGACAGGACTACTATGGCTACACCTTC. The whole variable domain, remainder taken from reference TRBV9 and TRBJ1-2, is DSGVTQTPKHLITATGQRVTLRCSPRSGDLSVYWYQQSLDQGLQFLIQYYNGEERAKGNILERFSAQQFPDLHSELNLSSLELGDSALYFCASSDGQDYYGYTFGSGTRLTVV.

The chain couples TRBV29-1 to TRBJ1-1; D is possibly TRBD1 (6 bases). V lost 4 bases, J lost 2 bases, and 11 bases lay in between. This CDR3 comprises 13 residues. Per the germline V gene, CDR1 is SQVTM and CDR2 is ANQGSEA. The CDR3 DNA reads as TGCAGCGTTGGAGGACAGCTCAACACTGAAGCTTTCTTT. Translated, it gives CSVGGQLNTEAFF. The full variable domain, with the rest looked up from reference TRBV29-1 and TRBJ1-1, is SAVISQKPSRDICQRGTSLTIQCQVDSQVTMMFWYRQQPGQSLTLIATANQGSEATYESGFVIDKFPISRPNLTFSTLTVSNMSPEDSSIYLCSVGGQLNTEAFFGQGTRLTVV.

The chain joins TRBV27 to TRBJ2-7; D gene ambiguous. Germline V lookup: CDR1 MNHEY, CDR2 SMNVEV (reference sequence). The CDR3 extends over 12 amino acids. Deletions cut 3 bases from V and 3 bases from J, with 6 bases between. The CDR3: CASSFNGYEQYF. As DNA, the CDR3 is TGTGCCAGCAGTTTTAACGGCTACGAGCAGTACTTC.

The chain links TRBV5-8 to TRBJ2-5; weak D call: TRBD1 (6 bases). CDR3 length: 15 amino acids. The ends were cut back, 6 bases at V and 5 bases at J, with 20 bases in the middle. CDR1 and CDR2 from the germline V gene are SGHTS and YDEGEE. The CDR3 DNA reads TGTGCCAGCACCCTACTTGGGGGCGATGCGGAGACCCAGTACTTC. Its protein product is CASTLLGGDAETQYF.

The chain couples TRBV9 to TRBJ2-1; no clear D. V was clipped by 3 bases and J by 8 bases, with 18 bases between them. The germline V gene encodes CDR1 SGDLS and CDR2 YYNGEE. This CDR3 spans 15 amino acids. The chain's CDR3 is CASSGIVGGRDEQFF. The CDR3 bases are TGTGCCAGCAGCGGAATTGTGGGCGGACGGGATGAGCAGTTCTTC.

A note on this clone: Sequence at one end of the junction differs from germline and may be a read error. The chain joins TRBV9 to TRBJ2-5; D may be TRBD1 (5 bases). With the DNA end fitting TRBJ2-7 better, the J assignment may be wrong. The CDR3 is 14 residues long. Germline CDR1 is SGDLS and CDR2 is YYNGEE. CDR3 sequence reads: CASGVGALSYEQYF. The CDR3 DNA is TGTGCCAGCGGCGTTGGGGCCCTATCCTACGAGCAGTACTTC.

CDR3 nucleotides: TGTGCCAGTAGTAAGGGACTAGCGGGCGCCTACGAGCAGTACTTC. Its protein product is CASSKGLAGAYEQYF. The chain combines TRBV19 with TRBJ2-7, with TRBD2 matching over 12 bases. Losses at the gene ends were 4 bases for V and 2 bases for J; bases not matched to a gene: 3. Per the germline V gene, CDR1 is LNHDA and CDR2 is SQIVND (reference sequence). The length of the CDR3 is 15 residues.